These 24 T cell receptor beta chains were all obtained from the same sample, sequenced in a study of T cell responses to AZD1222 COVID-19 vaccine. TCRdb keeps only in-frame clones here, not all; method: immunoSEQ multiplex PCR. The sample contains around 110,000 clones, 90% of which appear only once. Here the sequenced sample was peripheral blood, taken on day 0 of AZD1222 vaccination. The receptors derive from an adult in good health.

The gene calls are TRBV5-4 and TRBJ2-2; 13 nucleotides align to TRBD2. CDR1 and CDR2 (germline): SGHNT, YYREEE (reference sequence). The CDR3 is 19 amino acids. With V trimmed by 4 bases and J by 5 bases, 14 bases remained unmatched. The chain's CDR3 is CASSAYPLAGGPGTGELFF. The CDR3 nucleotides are TGTGCCAGCAGCGCCTACCCACTAGCGGGAGGGCCAGGTACCGGGGAGCTGTTTTTT. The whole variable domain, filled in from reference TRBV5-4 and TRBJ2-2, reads ETGVTQSPTHLIKTRGQQVTLRCSSQSGHNTVSWYQQALGQGPQFIFQYYREEENGRGNFPPRFSGLQFPNYSSELNVNALELDDSALYLCASSAYPLAGGPGTGELFFGEGSRLTVL.

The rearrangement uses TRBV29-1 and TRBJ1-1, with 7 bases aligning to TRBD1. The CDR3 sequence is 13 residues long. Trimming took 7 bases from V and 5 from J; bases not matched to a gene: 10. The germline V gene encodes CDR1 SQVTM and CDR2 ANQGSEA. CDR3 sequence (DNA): TGCAGCGCCCGGACAGGCGGTGGGACTGAAGCTTTCTTT. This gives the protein CSARTGGGTEAFF. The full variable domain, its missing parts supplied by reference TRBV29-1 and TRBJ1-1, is SAVISQKPSRDICQRGTSLTIQCQVDSQVTMMFWYRQQPGQSLTLIATANQGSEATYESGFVIDKFPISRPNLTFSTLTVSNMSPEDSSIYLCSARTGGGTEAFFGQGTRLTVV.

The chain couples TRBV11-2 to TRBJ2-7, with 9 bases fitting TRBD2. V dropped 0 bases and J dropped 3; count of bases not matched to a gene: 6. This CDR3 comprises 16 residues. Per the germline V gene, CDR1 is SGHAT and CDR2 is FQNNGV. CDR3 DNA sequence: TGTGCCAGCAGCTTAGATGCGGGACTAGCAGTCTACGAGCAGTACTTC. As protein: CASSLDAGLAVYEQYF. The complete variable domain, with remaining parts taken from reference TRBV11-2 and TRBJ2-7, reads EAGVAQSPRYKIIEKRQSVAFWCNPISGHATLYWYQQILGQGPKLLIQFQNNGVVDDSQLPKDRFSAERLKGVDSTLKIQPAKLEDSAVYLCASSLDAGLAVYEQYFGPGTRLTVT.

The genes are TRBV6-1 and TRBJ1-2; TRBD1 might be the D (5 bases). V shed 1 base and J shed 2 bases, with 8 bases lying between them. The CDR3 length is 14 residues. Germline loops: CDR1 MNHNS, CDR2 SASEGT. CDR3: CASSEGGSNYGYTF. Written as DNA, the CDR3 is TGTGCCAGCAGTGAAGGGGGCTCGAACTATGGCTACACCTTC.

CDR3 protein: CASSSRGADEQYF. CDR3 nucleotides: TGTGCCAGCAGCTCCCGGGGGGCGGACGAGCAGTACTTC. The V and J genes are TRBV9 and TRBJ2-7; perhaps TRBD2 as D (7 bases). CDR3 length: 13 amino acids. Trimming pared 4 bases from V and 5 bases from J, leaving 13 bases between. Germline CDR1 is SGDLS and CDR2 is YYNGEE.

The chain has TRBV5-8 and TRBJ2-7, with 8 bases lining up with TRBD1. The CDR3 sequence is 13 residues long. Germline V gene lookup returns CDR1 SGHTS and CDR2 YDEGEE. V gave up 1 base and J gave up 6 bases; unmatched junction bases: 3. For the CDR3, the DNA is TGTGCCAGCAGCTTGAGGACAGGGCGCGAGCAGTACTTC. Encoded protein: CASSLRTGREQYF.

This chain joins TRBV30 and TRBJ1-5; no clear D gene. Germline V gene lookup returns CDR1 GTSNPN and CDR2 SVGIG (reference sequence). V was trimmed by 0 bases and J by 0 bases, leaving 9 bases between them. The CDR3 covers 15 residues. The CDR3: CAWSVPGYSNQPQHF. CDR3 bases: TGTGCCTGGAGTGTACCCGGTTATAGCAATCAGCCCCAGCATTTT.

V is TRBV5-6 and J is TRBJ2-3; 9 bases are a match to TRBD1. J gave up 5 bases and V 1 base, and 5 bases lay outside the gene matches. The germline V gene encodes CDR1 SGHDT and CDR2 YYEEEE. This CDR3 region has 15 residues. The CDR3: CASSLHTGGRDTQYF. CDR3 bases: TGTGCCAGCAGCTTGCATACAGGGGGCAGAGATACGCAGTATTTT.

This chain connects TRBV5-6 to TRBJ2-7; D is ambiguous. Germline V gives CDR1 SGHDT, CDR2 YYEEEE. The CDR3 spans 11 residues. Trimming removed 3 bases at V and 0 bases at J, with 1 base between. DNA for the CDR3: TGTGCCAGCAGCTCCTCCTACGAGCAGTACTTC. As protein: CASSSSYEQYF.

CDR3 amino acids: CAMTGEGYTF. CDR3 DNA: TGTGCCATGACAGGGGAGGGCTACACCTTC. This chain links TRBV2 with TRBJ1-2; 8 bases are a match to TRBD1. Germline-derived CDR1 and CDR2 are SNHLY and FYNNEI. V lost 10 bases, J lost 8 bases, and 3 bases stayed unmatched. CDR3 length: 10 residues.

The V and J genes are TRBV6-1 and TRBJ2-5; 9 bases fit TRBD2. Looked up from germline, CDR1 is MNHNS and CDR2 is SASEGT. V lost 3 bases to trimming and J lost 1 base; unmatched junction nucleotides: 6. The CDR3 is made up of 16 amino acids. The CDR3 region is CASSEQLAGVQETQYF. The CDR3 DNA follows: TGTGCCAGCAGTGAGCAATTAGCGGGAGTCCAAGAGACCCAGTACTTC.

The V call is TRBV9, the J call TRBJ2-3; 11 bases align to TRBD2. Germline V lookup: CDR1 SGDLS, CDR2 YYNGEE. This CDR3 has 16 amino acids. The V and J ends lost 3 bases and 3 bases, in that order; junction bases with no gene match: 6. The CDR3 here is CASSALAGGGTDTQYF. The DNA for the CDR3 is TGTGCCAGCAGCGCCCTAGCGGGAGGTGGGACAGATACGCAGTATTTT.

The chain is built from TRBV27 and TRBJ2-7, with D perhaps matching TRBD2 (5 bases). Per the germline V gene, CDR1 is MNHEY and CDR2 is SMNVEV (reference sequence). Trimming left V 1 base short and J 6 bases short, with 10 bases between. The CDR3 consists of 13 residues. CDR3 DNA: TGTGCCAGCAGTTTATTGAGGGTCGGCGAGCAGTACTTC. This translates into CASSLLRVGEQYF.

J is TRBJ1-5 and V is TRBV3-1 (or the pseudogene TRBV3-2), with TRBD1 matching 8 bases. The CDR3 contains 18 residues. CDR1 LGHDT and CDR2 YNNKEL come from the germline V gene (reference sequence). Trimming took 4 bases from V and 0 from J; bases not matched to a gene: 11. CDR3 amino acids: CASSLPDRAEDSNQPQHF. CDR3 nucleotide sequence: TGTGCCAGCAGCCTCCCGGACAGGGCGGAGGATAGCAATCAGCCCCAGCATTTT.

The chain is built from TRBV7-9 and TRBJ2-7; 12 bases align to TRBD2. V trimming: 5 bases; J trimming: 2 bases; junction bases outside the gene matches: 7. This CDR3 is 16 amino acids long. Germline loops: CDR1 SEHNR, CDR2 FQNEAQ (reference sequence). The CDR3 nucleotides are TGTGCCAGCAGCGCACCTACTAGCGGGAGGACCTACGAGCAGTACTTC. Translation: CASSAPTSGRTYEQYF. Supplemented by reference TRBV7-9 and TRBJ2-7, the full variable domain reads DTGVSQNPRHKITKRGQNVTFRCDPISEHNRLYWYRQTLGQGPEFLTYFQNEAQLEKSRLLSDRFSAERPKGSFSTLEIQRTEQGDSAMYLCASSAPTSGRTYEQYFGPGTRLTVT.

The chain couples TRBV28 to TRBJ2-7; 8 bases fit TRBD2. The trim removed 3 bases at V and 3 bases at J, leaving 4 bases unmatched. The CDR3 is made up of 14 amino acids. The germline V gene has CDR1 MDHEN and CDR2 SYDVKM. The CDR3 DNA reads TGTGCCAGCAGTTTCCCGAGCGGGAGCTACGAGCAGTACTTC. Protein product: CASSFPSGSYEQYF.

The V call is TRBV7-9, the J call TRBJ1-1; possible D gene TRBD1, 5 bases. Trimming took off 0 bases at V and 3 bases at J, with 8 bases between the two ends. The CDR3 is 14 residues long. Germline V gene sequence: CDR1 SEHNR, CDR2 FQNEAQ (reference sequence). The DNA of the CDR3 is TGTGCCAGCAGCTTAGCCGGGGCCCACACTGAAGCTTTCTTT. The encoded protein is CASSLAGAHTEAFF.

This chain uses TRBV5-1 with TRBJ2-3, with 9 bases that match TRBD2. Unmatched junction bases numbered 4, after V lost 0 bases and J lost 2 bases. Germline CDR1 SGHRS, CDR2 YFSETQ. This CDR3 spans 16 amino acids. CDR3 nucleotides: TGCGCCAGCAGCTTGGGTGCTAGCGGGACCACAGATACGCAGTATTTT. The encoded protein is CASSLGASGTTDTQYF.

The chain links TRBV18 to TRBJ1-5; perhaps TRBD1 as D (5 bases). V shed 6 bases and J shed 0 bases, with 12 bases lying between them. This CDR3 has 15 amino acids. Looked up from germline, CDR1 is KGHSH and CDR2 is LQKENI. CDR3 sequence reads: CASSLGGYSNQPQHF. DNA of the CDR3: TGTGCCAGCTCCCTCGGGGGGTATAGCAATCAGCCCCAGCATTTT. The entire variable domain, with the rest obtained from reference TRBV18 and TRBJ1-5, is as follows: NAGVMQNPRHLVRRRGQEARLRCSPMKGHSHVYWYRQLPEEGLKFMVYLQKENIIDESGMPKERFSAEFPKEGPSILRIQQVVRGDSAAYFCASSLGGYSNQPQHFGDGTRLSIL.

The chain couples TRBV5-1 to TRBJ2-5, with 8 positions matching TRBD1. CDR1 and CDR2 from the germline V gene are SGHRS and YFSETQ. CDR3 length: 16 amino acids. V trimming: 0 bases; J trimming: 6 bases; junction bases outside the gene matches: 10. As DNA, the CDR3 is TGCGCCAGCAGCTTGGTAGGGGCAGGGGGCAGGAAGACCCAGTACTTC. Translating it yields CASSLVGAGGRKTQYF.

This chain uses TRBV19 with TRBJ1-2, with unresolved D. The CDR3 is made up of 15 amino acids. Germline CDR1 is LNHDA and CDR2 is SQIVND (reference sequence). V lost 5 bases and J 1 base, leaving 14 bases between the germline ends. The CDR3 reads CASSGKNPNNYGYTF. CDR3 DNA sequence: TGTGCCAGTAGTGGGAAGAATCCAAATAACTATGGCTACACCTTC. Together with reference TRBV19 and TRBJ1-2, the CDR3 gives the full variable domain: DGGITQSPKYLFRKEGQNVTLSCEQNLNHDAMYWYRQDPGQGLRLIYYSQIVNDFQKGDIAEGYSVSREKKESFPLTVTSAQKNPTAFYLCASSGKNPNNYGYTFGSGTRLTVV.

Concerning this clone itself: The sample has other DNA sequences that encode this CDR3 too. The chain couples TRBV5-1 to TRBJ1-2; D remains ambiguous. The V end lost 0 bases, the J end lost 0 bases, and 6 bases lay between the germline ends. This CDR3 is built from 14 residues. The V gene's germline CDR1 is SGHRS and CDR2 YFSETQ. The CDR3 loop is CASSLERANYGYTF. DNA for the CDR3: TGCGCCAGCAGCTTGGAGCGGGCTAACTATGGCTACACCTTC.

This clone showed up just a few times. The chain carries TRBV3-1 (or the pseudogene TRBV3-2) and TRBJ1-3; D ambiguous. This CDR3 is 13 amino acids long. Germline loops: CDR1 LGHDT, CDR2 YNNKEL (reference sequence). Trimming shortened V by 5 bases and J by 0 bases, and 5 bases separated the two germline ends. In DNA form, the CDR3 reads TGTGCCAGCAGCTTTAGCTCTGGAAACACCATATATTTT. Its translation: CASSFSSGNTIYF.

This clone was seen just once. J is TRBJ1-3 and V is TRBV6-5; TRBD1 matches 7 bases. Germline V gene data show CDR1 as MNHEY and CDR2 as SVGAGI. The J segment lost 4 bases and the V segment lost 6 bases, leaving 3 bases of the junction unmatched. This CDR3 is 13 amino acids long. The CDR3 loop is CASRPGQGNTIYF. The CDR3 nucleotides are TGTGCCAGCAGACCGGGACAGGGAAACACCATATATTTT.